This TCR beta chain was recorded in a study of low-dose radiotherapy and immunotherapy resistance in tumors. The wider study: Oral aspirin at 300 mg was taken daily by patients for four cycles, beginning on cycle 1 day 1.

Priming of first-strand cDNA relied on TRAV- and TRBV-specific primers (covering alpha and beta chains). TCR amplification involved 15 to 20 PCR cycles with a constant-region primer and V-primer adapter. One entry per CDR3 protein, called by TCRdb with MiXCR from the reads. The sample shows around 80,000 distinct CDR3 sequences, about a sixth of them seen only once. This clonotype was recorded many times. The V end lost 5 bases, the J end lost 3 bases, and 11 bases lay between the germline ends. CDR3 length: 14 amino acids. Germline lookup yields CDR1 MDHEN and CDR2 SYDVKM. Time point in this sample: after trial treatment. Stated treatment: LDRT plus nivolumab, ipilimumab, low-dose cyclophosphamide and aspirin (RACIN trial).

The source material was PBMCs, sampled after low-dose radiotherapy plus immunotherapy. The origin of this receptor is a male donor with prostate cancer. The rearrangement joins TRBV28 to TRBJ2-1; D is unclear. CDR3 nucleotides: TGTGCCAGCAGTGGGTCTTCGAACTACAATGAGCAGTTCTTC. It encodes CASSGSSNYNEQFF. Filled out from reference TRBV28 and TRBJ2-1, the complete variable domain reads DVKVTQSSRYLVKRTGEKVFLECVQDMDHENMFWYRQDPGLGLRLIYFSYDVKMKEKGDIPEGYSVSREKKERFSLILESASTNQTSMYLCASSGSSNYNEQFFGPGTRLTVL.